The text below deals with one T cell receptor beta chain. This specimen belongs to a study of T cells after yellow fever vaccination. Germline-derived CDR1 and CDR2 are SGHKS and YYEKEE (reference sequence). V lost 2 bases and J lost 10, with 16 bases in between. The CDR3 runs 15 residues. MiXCR was run by TCRdb on the 5' RACE reads, yielding one entry per CDR3 protein. The top ten clones hold 30% to 45% of a sample with 150,000 to 200,000 distinct CDR3 sequences, approximately 9.9% of them seen once. The clonotype originates from a man aged 18 to 29 who received the YFV17D yellow fever vaccine. The chain carries TRBV5-5 and TRBJ1-6, with D maybe TRBD1 (5 bases). The sample in question was CD8+ T cells sorted from PBMCs, obtained 15 days after the yellow fever booster vaccination. CDR3 nucleotides: TGTGCCAGCAGCTTCTCGACCGAGGGGAAGTCACCCCTCCACTTT. Its protein is CASSFSTEGKSPLHF.